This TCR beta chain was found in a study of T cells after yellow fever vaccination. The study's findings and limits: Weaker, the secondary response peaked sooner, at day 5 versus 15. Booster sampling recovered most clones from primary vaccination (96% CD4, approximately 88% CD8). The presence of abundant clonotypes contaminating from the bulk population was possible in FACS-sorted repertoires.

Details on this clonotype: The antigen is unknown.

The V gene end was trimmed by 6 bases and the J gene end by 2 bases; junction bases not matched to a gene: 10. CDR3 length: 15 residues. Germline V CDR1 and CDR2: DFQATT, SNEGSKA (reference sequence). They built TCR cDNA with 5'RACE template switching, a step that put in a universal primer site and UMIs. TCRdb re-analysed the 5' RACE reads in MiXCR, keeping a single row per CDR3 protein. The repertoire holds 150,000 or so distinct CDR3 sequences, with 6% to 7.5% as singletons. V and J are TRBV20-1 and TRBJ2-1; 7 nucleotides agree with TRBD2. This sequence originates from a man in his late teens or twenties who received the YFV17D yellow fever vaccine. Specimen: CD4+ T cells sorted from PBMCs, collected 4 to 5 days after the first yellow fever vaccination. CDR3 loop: CSAPRAGVTYNEQFF. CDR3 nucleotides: TGCAGTGCCCCGCGGGCGGGGGTAACCTACAATGAGCAGTTCTTC.